This is a list of T cell receptor beta chains from one sample in a study of cytomegalovirus exposure and HLA in healthy donors. Sequencing was performed with immunoSEQ multiplex PCR; in TCRdb, only in-frame clones are kept and a portion is missing. The table has about 250,000 clones, roughly 78% seen once; the top ten hold 0.47%. Sequenced sample: PBMCs. Receptor source: a boy younger than 18 in good health and CMV-seronegative. The CDR3 runs from the conserved cysteine through the conserved F or W. D genes are given only for firm matches. The size entry is marked missing in some rows and otherwise reads once, few, many or a size class.

cdr3_nt	cdr3_aa	j_call	v_call	d_call	clone_size
TGTGCCAGCAGCTTAGGACAGGTCGCGAGAGATACGCAGTATTTT	CASSLGQVARDTQYF	TRBJ2-3	TRBV11-2	.	.
TGTGCCTGGAGTCCCCCGGGGGGCCCCACGCCCCAGCATTTT	CAWSPPGGPTPQHF	TRBJ1-5	TRBV30	.	.
TGTGCCAGCAGCCAAGCCCTCTCTGGGGCCAACGTCCTGACTTTC	CASSQALSGANVLTF	TRBJ2-6	TRBV7-6	.	.
TGTGCCAGCAGCTTCGGGACAGGGATGGAGACCCAGTACTTC	CASSFGTGMETQYF	TRBJ2-5	TRBV5-6	TRBD1	.
TGTGCCAGCTCACCATCTCTAACAGCGGGAGCAGTAAACAATGAGCAGTTCTTC	CASSPSLTAGAVNNEQFF	TRBJ2-1	TRBV18	TRBD2	once
TGTGCCAGCAGCCGGGGGGAGTGGACCTACGAGCAGTACTTC	CASSRGEWTYEQYF	TRBJ2-7	TRBV11-1	TRBD2	.
TGTGCCAGCAGGGTTCCGGGAGAGGCGGAGGAGCAGTACTTC	CASRVPGEAEEQYF	TRBJ2-7	TRBV2	.	.
TGCGCCAGCAGCTCCGCCGGGGTAGGCTATGGCCACACCTTC	CASSSAGVGYGHTF	TRBJ1-2	TRBV5-1	.	.
TGTGCCACCAGCAATTCACCTTCCGCGGGTCTTGGCTACACCTTC	CATSNSPSAGLGYTF	TRBJ1-2	TRBV15	.	few
TGTGCCGCCAGTGTCCGGGACAGCATTAATGAAAAACTGTTTTTT	CAASVRDSINEKLFF	TRBJ1-4	TRBV19	TRBD1	.
TGCGCCAGCAGCTTGGACAGTAACACAGATACGCAGTATTTT	CASSLDSNTDTQYF	TRBJ2-3	TRBV5-1	.	.
TGTGCCAGCAGTGAATTTCGTACTGAAGCTTTCTTT	CASSEFRTEAFF	TRBJ1-1	TRBV2	.	.
TGTGCCAGCAGCTTAGATAGTAGCGGGGGTTATACCTCCTACGAGCAGTACTTC	CASSLDSSGGYTSYEQYF	TRBJ2-7	TRBV7-6	TRBD2	.
TGTGCCAGCAGCCTGGGACAGGGGGGCGAGCAGTACTTC	CASSLGQGGEQYF	TRBJ2-7	TRBV11-2	TRBD1	.
TGTGCCAGTAGTATGGGTCTCGAAGCGGGCTATGGCTACACCTTC	CASSMGLEAGYGYTF	TRBJ1-2	TRBV19	.	.
TGTGCCAGCAGCCCCTTTTCCGACGAGCAGTACTTC	CASSPFSDEQYF	TRBJ2-7	TRBV11-3	.	.
TGCAGCGCTCGGGACAGGGGGCCAGGGGCCCAGTACTTC	CSARDRGPGAQYF	TRBJ2-5	TRBV29-1	TRBD1	.
TGTGCAAGTCGCTCCCCCGAAGGGGAAAGCAATCAGCCCCAGCATTTT	CASRSPEGESNQPQHF	TRBJ1-5	TRBV12-2	.	.
TGTGCCAGCTCATACAGGCACGCTAACTATGGCTACCCCTTC	CASSYRHANYGYPF	TRBJ1-2	TRBV27	.	.
TGTGCCAGCAGCTTATCCGCTATGGGAGTAGAGACCCAGTACTTC	CASSLSAMGVETQYF	TRBJ2-5	TRBV11-2	.	.
TGCGCCAGCAGCCTTACCGGGGGGGCTGGAAACACCATATATTTT	CASSLTGGAGNTIYF	TRBJ1-3	TRBV5-1	.	few
TGTGCCAGCAGGGCTCTAGCGGGGGGTGGGGTGCGCACAGATACGCAGTATTTT	CASRALAGGGVRTDTQYF	TRBJ2-3	TRBV2	TRBD2	once
TGTGCCAGTAGTAGACAGGGGGCCGGCTTAGCTTTCTTT	CASSRQGAGLAFF	TRBJ1-1	TRBV19	TRBD1	.
TGTGCCAGCAGTATTGACAGAGGCTCCTACAATGAGCAGTTCTTC	CASSIDRGSYNEQFF	TRBJ2-1	TRBV2	.	few
TGTGCCAGCACCATCCTTGCCCAGAGGGGGTACAATCAGCCCCAGCATTTT	CASTILAQRGYNQPQHF	TRBJ1-5	TRBV28	.	.
TGTGCCAGCAGCTTCGACCGCGCAGGTCTCTCTGGAAACACCATATATTTT	CASSFDRAGLSGNTIYF	TRBJ1-3	TRBV5-8	.	.
TGTGCCAGCTCCCGGAGGTCGGGGACTGAAGCTTTCTTT	CASSRRSGTEAFF	TRBJ1-1	TRBV25-1	.	.
TGTGCCAGTAGTATGGCGGGGGCCAGACCCTACGAGCAGTACTTC	CASSMAGARPYEQYF	TRBJ2-7	TRBV19	.	.
TGTGCCAGCAGCGTAGCTTTGGGACACAGCTCTGGAAACACCATATATTTT	CASSVALGHSSGNTIYF	TRBJ1-3	TRBV9	.	.
TGTGCCAGCAGCTTACCTAAATCCGGGACTAGCGGGCTAGATACGCAGTATTTT	CASSLPKSGTSGLDTQYF	TRBJ2-3	TRBV11-2	TRBD2	.
TGTGCCAGAAGCTTGAAGGGACTACTTTACAATGAGCAGTTCTTC	CARSLKGLLYNEQFF	TRBJ2-1	TRBV5-3	TRBD2	once
TGTGCCAGCTCACATAGGACGTCGGACAGCTTCAATGAGCAGTTCTTC	CASSHRTSDSFNEQFF	TRBJ2-1	TRBV18	.	.
TGTGCCTGGAGGGCACAAAGGGGTCTTGGCTATGGCTACACCTTC	CAWRAQRGLGYGYTF	TRBJ1-2	TRBV30	.	once
TGTGCCAGCAGTGACTCTACTAGCTCCGAGCAGTACTTC	CASSDSTSSEQYF	TRBJ2-7	TRBV6-4	.	medium-sized
TGTGCCAGCAGCTCCACTAGCAACCGGGACAGGGTACGATCACCCCTCCACTTT	CASSSTSNRDRVRSPLHF	TRBJ1-6	TRBV7-8	TRBD1	.
TGTGCCAGTAGTACGCAGGGGCCCTACGAGCAGTACTTC	CASSTQGPYEQYF	TRBJ2-7	TRBV19	.	.
TGTGCCACCAGCAGATCCCTCAATGAGCAGTTCTTC	CATSRSLNEQFF	TRBJ2-1	TRBV15	.	.
TGTGCCAGCAGTTACCAAGCGGGGGGGGTGTTAGATACGCAGTATTTT	CASSYQAGGVLDTQYF	TRBJ2-3	TRBV6-6	TRBD2	.
TGTGCCAGCAGCCAAGTCGGTGGGCTGGACACTGAAGCTTTCTTT	CASSQVGGLDTEAFF	TRBJ1-1	TRBV4-2	.	.
TGTGCCAGCAGCTTGAACAGGGGAATCTCTGGCTACACCTTC	CASSLNRGISGYTF	TRBJ1-2	TRBV5-6	TRBD1	.